The 25 T cell receptor beta chains below were found in one sample sequenced in a study of blood T cell repertoires in COVID-19 (dated by TCRdb to the early 2020s). The library was built by means of the immunoSEQ multiplex PCR assay. Imported from immuneACCESS, the table was reduced by TCRdb to in-frame sequences with V and J called. These copies leave out some clones; in studies compared against another copy, an unresolved V gene accounts for under half, and the cause of the remainder is not known. The sample contains about 260,000 clones, 86% of them found a single time. The top ten clonotypes cover approximately 9% of the sample. Sequencing used peripheral blood. These receptor sequences come from a man in his forties with active or convalescent COVID-19.

The chain employs TRBV2 and TRBJ1-5; 7 bases map to TRBD1. The CDR3 extends over 14 amino acids. Germline V gene sequence: CDR1 SNHLY, CDR2 FYNNEI. The V segment lost 6 bases and the J segment 5 bases; nucleotides outside the gene matches: 7. The CDR3 spells CASSPQGSHQPQHF. CDR3 DNA sequence: TGTGCCAGCAGCCCACAGGGGTCCCATCAGCCCCAGCATTTT.

This clone was picked up one time. This chain connects TRBV19 to TRBJ1-1, with D hard to call. The V gene's germline CDR1 is LNHDA and CDR2 SQIVND (reference sequence). V was cut by 2 bases and J by 1 base, with 5 bases left in between. This CDR3 spans 13 amino acids. CDR3 DNA: TGTGCCAGTAGTATACCGGGGAACACTGAAGCTTTCTTT. It yields the protein CASSIPGNTEAFF.

This clone was recorded only once. The gene calls are TRBV6-4 and TRBJ1-2; the D is unclear. Germline CDR1 reads MRHNA; CDR2 reads SNTAGT. CDR3 length: 16 residues. The V end was cut by 2 bases, the J end by 2 bases, with 15 bases between. The CDR3 nucleotides read TGTGCCAGCAGTGACGTGGTGGGCACGCTCAACTATGGCTACACCTTC. This sequence encodes CASSDVVGTLNYGYTF.

This chain connects TRBV13 to TRBJ1-2; D ambiguous. The V gene's germline CDR1 is PRHDT and CDR2 FYEKMQ (reference sequence). The CDR3 runs 14 residues. The germline V and J ends were trimmed by 5 bases and 8 bases, with 18 bases remaining between them. CDR3 loop: CASSQTNRGWGYTF. DNA of the CDR3: TGTGCCAGCAGCCAAACTAACCGGGGTTGGGGCTACACCTTC.

This chain uses TRBV5-4 with TRBJ2-3, with 8 bases lining up with TRBD2. The J segment lost 5 bases and the V segment lost 1 base, leaving 9 bases of the junction unmatched. Germline CDR1 is SGHNT and CDR2 is YYREEE (reference sequence). The CDR3 loop spans 16 amino acids. CDR3 bases: TGTGCCAGCAGCTTGCAGGCACTAGCGGAAAGAGATACGCAGTATTTT. Residues: CASSLQALAERDTQYF.

This clone was recorded once. The chain combines TRBV2 with TRBJ2-5, with TRBD2 as a possible D gene (5 bases). V lost 2 bases and J lost 1, with 20 bases in between. CDR1 and CDR2 (germline): SNHLY, FYNNEI. The CDR3 runs 18 residues. As DNA, the CDR3 is TGTGCCAGCAGTGAAAGCCTTCCTCCTTCCGGAGGCCAAGAGACCCAGTACTTC. Its translation: CASSESLPPSGGQETQYF.

A single count supports this clone. J is TRBJ2-3 and V is TRBV13; 7 nucleotides match TRBD2. This CDR3 region has 14 residues. The V gene's germline CDR1 is PRHDT and CDR2 FYEKMQ (reference sequence). After removal of 4 bases from V and 6 bases from J, the junction contained 7 bases not matched to a gene. CDR3 residues: CASSSGLDSDTQYF. The CDR3, as DNA: TGTGCCAGCAGCTCAGGACTAGACTCCGATACGCAGTATTTT.

This chain joins TRBV5-6 and TRBJ2-7; TRBD1 is a possible D gene (6 bases). With 2 bases removed from V and 2 bases from J, the gap between germline ends came to 8 bases. Germline V gene lookup returns CDR1 SGHDT and CDR2 YYEEEE. This CDR3 region has 13 residues. In DNA form, the CDR3 reads TGTGCCAGCAGCTTTTGGACAGCCTACGAGCAGTACTTC. Its protein is CASSFWTAYEQYF.

The chain couples TRBV6-5 to TRBJ2-3, with D unresolved. Between the trimmed V and J ends, which lost 5 bases and 4 bases, there was a span of 4 bases. Germline V CDR1 and CDR2: MNHEY, SVGAGI. The CDR3 is 11 residues long. The CDR3 loop reads CASSQADTQYF. DNA of the CDR3: TGTGCCAGCAGTCAGGCAGATACGCAGTATTTT.

The table lists this clone with a count of one. The rearrangement links TRBV9 to TRBJ2-1; a weak D match, TRBD1 (6 bases). Trimming stripped 0 bases from V and 1 base from J, with 8 bases between. The length of the CDR3 is 15 residues. In germline, CDR1 is SGDLS, CDR2 YYNGEE. CDR3 in amino acids: CASSVAGQSYNEQFF. For the CDR3, the DNA is TGTGCCAGCAGCGTAGCTGGACAGTCCTACAATGAGCAGTTCTTC. Based on the CDR3 plus reference TRBV9 and TRBJ2-1, the full variable domain is DSGVTQTPKHLITATGQRVTLRCSPRSGDLSVYWYQQSLDQGLQFLIQYYNGEERAKGNILERFSAQQFPDLHSELNLSSLELGDSALYFCASSVAGQSYNEQFFGPGTRLTVL.

This clone was counted a few times. The rearrangement joins TRBV7-9 to TRBJ1-4, with D maybe TRBD1 (6 bases). From germline, CDR1 is SEHNR and CDR2 FQNEAQ (reference sequence). The length of the CDR3 is 16 residues. Trimming removed 2 bases at V and 6 bases at J, with 16 bases between. The CDR3 loop reads CASSLYSGDTDEKLFF. For the CDR3, the DNA is TGTGCCAGCAGCTTATATTCAGGGGATACTGATGAAAAACTGTTTTTT.

The chain is built from TRBV5-5 and TRBJ2-5; 11 positions agree with TRBD1. CDR1 is SGHKS and CDR2 is YYEKEE in the germline V gene (reference sequence). Unmatched junction bases numbered 11, after V lost 2 bases and J lost 5 bases. CDR3 length: 17 residues. CDR3 amino acids: CASSFDPGQGGWETQYF. For the CDR3, the DNA is TGTGCCAGCAGCTTCGATCCGGGACAGGGGGGATGGGAGACCCAGTACTTC.

The chain uses TRBV6-5 and TRBJ1-1; D is perhaps TRBD1 (6 bases). The CDR3 sequence is 11 residues long. Germline CDR1 is MNHEY and CDR2 is SVGAGI. Trimming pared 6 bases from V and 9 bases from J, leaving 11 bases between. The CDR3 region has the DNA TGTGCCAGCAGGGACAGCCAACAAGCTTTCTTT. Encoded protein: CASRDSQQAFF.

The rearrangement joins TRBV5-8 to TRBJ2-7; D uncertain. This CDR3 spans 12 amino acids. CDR1 is SGHTS and CDR2 is YDEGEE in the germline V gene. Trimming stripped 2 bases from V and 4 bases from J, with 7 bases between. The CDR3 protein is CASSFSGYEQYF. The CDR3 coding sequence is TGTGCCAGCAGCTTTAGTGGTTACGAGCAGTACTTC.

For the CDR3, the DNA is TGTGCCAGCAGCTTGGGCCGGAGGGGATACGAGCAGTACTTC. Residues: CASSLGRRGYEQYF. This sequence joins TRBV5-6 and TRBJ2-7; D might be TRBD2 (6 bases). This CDR3 is built from 14 residues. Germline V gene lookup returns CDR1 SGHDT and CDR2 YYEEEE. The ends were cut back, 0 bases at V and 4 bases at J, with 11 bases in the middle.

The chain couples TRBV2 to TRBJ2-3, with D possibly matching TRBD2 (5 bases). The germline V and J ends were trimmed by 5 bases and 5 bases, with 8 bases remaining between them. Germline V gene lookup returns CDR1 SNHLY and CDR2 FYNNEI. The CDR3 sequence is 12 residues long. CDR3 in DNA: TGTGCCAGCAGTCAAGGAGGAGATACGCAGTATTTT. Amino acids: CASSQGGDTQYF.

The chain couples TRBV7-8 to TRBJ1-5; 7 nucleotides align to TRBD1. The CDR3 is 16 residues long. V dropped 2 bases and J dropped 5; count of bases not matched to a gene: 9. CDR1 SGHVS and CDR2 FQNEAQ come from the germline V gene. The CDR3 region has the DNA TGTGCCAGCAGCTTATCTCGGACAGGCGGAGATCAGCCCCAGCATTTT. Translated, it gives CASSLSRTGGDQPQHF.

V and J are TRBV27 and TRBJ1-1; D is undetermined. Germline lookup yields CDR1 MNHEY and CDR2 SMNVEV (reference sequence). V lost 3 bases to trimming and J lost 10 bases, with 12 bases between them. This CDR3 has 12 residues. CDR3 nucleotides: TGTGCCAGCAGTTTCGAGGGCGGGGTAGCTTTCTTT. Translated, it gives CASSFEGGVAFF.

The V gene is TRBV3-1 (or the pseudogene TRBV3-2), the J gene TRBJ1-2; D remains ambiguous. This CDR3 has 15 amino acids. Trimming removed 0 bases from V and 7 bases from J, with 15 bases in between. Germline values: CDR1 LGHDT, CDR2 YNNKEL (reference sequence). CDR3 nucleotides: TGTGCCAGCAGCCAAGAGGCCGCAGCGATCGGTGGCTACACCTTC. Its protein product is CASSQEAAAIGGYTF.

The chain carries TRBV2 and TRBJ1-5; tentative D call: TRBD1 (5 bases). V was cut by 6 bases and J by 6 bases, with 12 bases left in between. Germline CDR1 reads SNHLY; CDR2 reads FYNNEI. The CDR3 consists of 13 residues. In DNA form, the CDR3 reads TGTGCCAGCAGGGGGGGGTTCGGTCAGCCCCAGCATTTT. Translation gives CASRGGFGQPQHF.

The chain employs TRBV6-5 and TRBJ2-7; 7 positions match TRBD2. Germline V CDR1 and CDR2: MNHEY, SVGAGI. The CDR3 runs to 16 residues. The V gene end was trimmed by 4 bases and the J gene end by 1 base; junction bases not matched to a gene: 10. CDR3 protein: CASSSLGRGQSYEQYF. In nucleotides, the CDR3 is TGTGCCAGCAGTTCCTTAGGGAGGGGTCAGTCCTACGAGCAGTACTTC.

The rearrangement uses TRBV5-4 and TRBJ2-5; 13 bases align to TRBD2. Looked up from germline, CDR1 is SGHNT and CDR2 is YYREEE (reference sequence). V was clipped by 4 bases and J by 4 bases; unmatched bases: 7. The CDR3 runs to 16 residues. CDR3 bases: TGTGCCAGCAGCCCACGACTAGCGGGGGGAAGAGAGACCCAGTACTTC. It yields the protein CASSPRLAGGRETQYF. Combining the CDR3 with reference TRBV5-4 and TRBJ2-5 gives the whole variable domain ETGVTQSPTHLIKTRGQQVTLRCSSQSGHNTVSWYQQALGQGPQFIFQYYREEENGRGNFPPRFSGLQFPNYSSELNVNALELDDSALYLCASSPRLAGGRETQYFGPGTRLLVL.

The chain recombines TRBV6-5 with TRBJ1-1; no reliable D call. Germline V gene lookup returns CDR1 MNHEY and CDR2 SVGAGI. V was clipped by 7 bases and J by 8 bases, with 11 bases between them. The CDR3 covers 11 residues. The CDR3 loop reads CASTTSIEAFF. The CDR3 DNA is TGTGCCAGCACAACTTCGATAGAAGCTTTCTTT.

The rearrangement links TRBV7-3 to TRBJ1-1; a possible D gene is TRBD1 (6 bases). Germline V gene lookup returns CDR1 SGHTA and CDR2 FQGTGA. Trimming took off 5 bases at V and 3 bases at J, with 16 bases between the two ends. This CDR3 region has 15 residues. CDR3 coding DNA: TGTGCCAGCAGCCCCGCGGGGGGCGTCTACACTGAAGCTTTCTTT. Protein product: CASSPAGGVYTEAFF.

V is TRBV5-3 and J is TRBJ1-1; possibly TRBD1 for D (5 bases). TRBV5-3 carries the ORF label, with uncertain function. The CDR3 totals 15 residues. The ends were cut back, 1 base at V and 1 base at J, with 11 bases in the middle. CDR3 in amino acids: CARSLLGHKNTEAFF. CDR3 DNA sequence: TGTGCCAGAAGCTTGCTCGGACACAAGAACACTGAAGCTTTCTTT.